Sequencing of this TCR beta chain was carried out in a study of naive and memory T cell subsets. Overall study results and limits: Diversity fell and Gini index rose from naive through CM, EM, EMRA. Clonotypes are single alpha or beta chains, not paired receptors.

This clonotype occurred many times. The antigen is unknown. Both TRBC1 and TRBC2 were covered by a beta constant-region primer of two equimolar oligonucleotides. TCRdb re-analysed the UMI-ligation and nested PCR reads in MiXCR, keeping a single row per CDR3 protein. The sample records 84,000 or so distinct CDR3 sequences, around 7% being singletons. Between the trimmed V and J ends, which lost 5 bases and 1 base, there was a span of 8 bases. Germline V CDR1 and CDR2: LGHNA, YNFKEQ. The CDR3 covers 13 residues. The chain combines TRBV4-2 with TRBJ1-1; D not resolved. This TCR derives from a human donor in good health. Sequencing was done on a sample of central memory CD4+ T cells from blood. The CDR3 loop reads CASSDHKNTEAFF. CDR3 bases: TGTGCCAGCAGCGACCACAAGAACACTGAAGCTTTCTTT.